This TCR beta chain emerged from a study of blood T cell repertoires in COVID-19. Study-wide background: Researchers got acute and convalescent COVID-19 samples from the United States, Italy and Spain. T cells, B-cell-depleted T cells, or PBMCs supplied cDNA or gDNA.

Seattle participants joined during active infection and were tracked over time. Under the authors' procedure: Reference gene primer amplification gave nucleated cell count estimates. This table comes from immunoSEQ multiplex PCR, and its TCRdb copy is limited to in-frame clones, with some not included. V and J calls and clone size come straight from that table; D and trimming were deduced from the DNA. This sample has 95,000 to 150,000 clones, with around 87% found just once. The germline V gene encodes CDR1 SGHVS and CDR2 FQNEAQ. The CDR3 is made up of 16 amino acids. V dropped 1 base and J dropped 4; count of bases not matched to a gene: 5. This clone was recorded a few times.

The source material was peripheral blood. This receptor was obtained from a woman aged 55-75 years with COVID-19, enrolled during active disease. The rearrangement joins TRBV7-8 to TRBJ1-5; 9 nucleotides align to TRBD1. For the CDR3, the DNA is TGTGCCAGCAGCTTAGGAGGGACAGGGCTTAATCAGCCCCAGCATTTT. Translating it yields CASSLGGTGLNQPQHF.